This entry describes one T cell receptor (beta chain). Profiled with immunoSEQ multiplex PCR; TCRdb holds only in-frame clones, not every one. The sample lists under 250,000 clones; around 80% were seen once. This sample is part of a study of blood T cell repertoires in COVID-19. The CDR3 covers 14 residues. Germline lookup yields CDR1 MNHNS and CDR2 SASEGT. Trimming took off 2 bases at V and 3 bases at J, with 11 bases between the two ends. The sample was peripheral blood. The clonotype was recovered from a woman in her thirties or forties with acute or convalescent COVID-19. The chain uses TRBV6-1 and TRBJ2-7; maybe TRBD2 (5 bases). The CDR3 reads CASSESGAYYEQYF. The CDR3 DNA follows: TGTGCCAGCAGTGAAAGCGGAGCTTACTACGAGCAGTACTTC.